These 25 T cell receptor beta chains came from one sample sequenced in a study of blood T cell repertoires in COVID-19. The protocol was immunoSEQ multiplex PCR, while the TCRdb copy is restricted to in-frame clones and leaves out a portion. In the table there are approximately 190,000 clones, 88% of which are singletons. The sequenced sample was peripheral blood. All receptors derive from a middle-aged man with active or convalescent COVID-19.

The count of this clone is one. V is TRBV5-1 and J is TRBJ2-5, with a tentative D call TRBD2 (5 bases). This CDR3 is built from 17 residues. Germline V lookup: CDR1 SGHRS, CDR2 YFSETQ. Trimming took off 0 bases at V and 2 bases at J, with 17 bases between the two ends. For the CDR3, the DNA is TGCGCCAGCAGCTTGGGAGGCGGAAGCGGTCGGCAAGAGACCCAGTACTTC. Protein sequence: CASSLGGGSGRQETQYF. Looking up the rest from reference TRBV5-1 and TRBJ2-5 gives the full variable domain: KAGVTQTPRYLIKTRGQQVTLSCSPISGHRSVSWYQQTPGQGLQFLFEYFSETQRNKGNFPGRFSGRQFSNSRSEMNVSTLELGDSALYLCASSLGGGSGRQETQYFGPGTRLLVL.

V and J are TRBV7-2 and TRBJ2-4, with 9 bases lining up with TRBD2. Per the germline V gene, CDR1 is SGHTA and CDR2 is FQGNSA. V dropped 3 bases and J dropped 5; count of bases not matched to a gene: 2. The CDR3 sequence is 14 residues long. CDR3 coding DNA: TGTGCCAGCAGCTTTAGCGGGAGCGAAAACATTCAGTACTTC. Amino acids: CASSFSGSENIQYF.

In regard to this clone: The junction shows a germline mismatch at one end, possibly a read error. The chain is built from TRBV19 and TRBJ2-7; 9 nucleotides agree with TRBD1. Germline V gene lookup returns CDR1 LNHDA and CDR2 SQIVND (reference sequence). CDR3 size: 13 residues. CDR3 loop: CASSPRTGAEPCF. The CDR3 nucleotides are TGTGCCAGTAGTCCTCGGACAGGGGCAGAACCATGCTTC.

The chain joins TRBV29-1 to TRBJ1-3; 9 nucleotides line up with TRBD1. The CDR3 consists of 20 residues. The V gene's germline CDR1 is SQVTM and CDR2 ANQGSEA. With 6 bases clipped from V and 0 bases from J, the junction kept 21 bases outside the gene matches. Written as DNA, the CDR3 is TGCAGCGTATTTAAGCTATGCGGTCGACAGGGGGTACTCTCTGGAAACACCATATATTTT. Its translation: CSVFKLCGRQGVLSGNTIYF.

This chain joins TRBV19 and TRBJ2-7, with D possibly TRBD1 on 5 matching bases. In germline, CDR1 is LNHDA, CDR2 SQIVND (reference sequence). Trimming pared 4 bases from V and 2 bases from J, leaving 9 bases between. The CDR3 covers 13 residues. The CDR3 DNA sequence: TGTGCCAGTAGTAAAGGACATACCTACGAGCAGTACTTC. Its protein is CASSKGHTYEQYF. Based on the CDR3 plus reference TRBV19 and TRBJ2-7, the full variable domain is DGGITQSPKYLFRKEGQNVTLSCEQNLNHDAMYWYRQDPGQGLRLIYYSQIVNDFQKGDIAEGYSVSREKKESFPLTVTSAQKNPTAFYLCASSKGHTYEQYFGPGTRLTVT.

The rearrangement uses TRBV5-4 and TRBJ1-1; D is uncertain. Trimming shortened V by 2 bases and J by 0 bases, and 5 bases separated the two germline ends. Per germline, CDR1 SGHNT and CDR2 YYREEE (reference sequence). The CDR3 length is 13 residues. CDR3 sequence reads: CASSLAVNTEAFF. The CDR3 DNA reads TGTGCCAGCAGCTTAGCGGTGAACACTGAAGCTTTCTTT.

V is TRBV18 and J is TRBJ1-1, with TRBD1 as a possible D gene (6 bases). V lost 3 bases to trimming and J lost 3 bases, with 8 bases between them. CDR3 length equals 13 residues. Looked up from germline, CDR1 is KGHSH and CDR2 is LQKENI. CDR3 nucleotide sequence: TGTGCCAGCTCACCCAACAGGGACACTGAAGCTTTCTTT. This sequence encodes CASSPNRDTEAFF. Looking up the rest from reference TRBV18 and TRBJ1-1 gives the full variable domain: NAGVMQNPRHLVRRRGQEARLRCSPMKGHSHVYWYRQLPEEGLKFMVYLQKENIIDESGMPKERFSAEFPKEGPSILRIQQVVRGDSAAYFCASSPNRDTEAFFGQGTRLTVV.

V and J are TRBV5-1 and TRBJ2-7; no reliable D call. The V end lost 0 bases, the J end lost 7 bases, and 8 bases lay between the germline ends. CDR1 and CDR2 (germline): SGHRS, YFSETQ. The CDR3 loop spans 12 amino acids. The CDR3 region has the DNA TGCGCCAGCAGCTTGGTATACGGTGAGCAGTACTTC. Translating it yields CASSLVYGEQYF.

The rearrangement uses TRBV5-1 and TRBJ2-3; 9 nucleotides agree with TRBD1. This CDR3 is 16 amino acids long. Unmatched junction bases numbered 8, after V lost 4 bases and J lost 2 bases. CDR1 is SGHRS and CDR2 is YFSETQ in the germline V gene. The CDR3 loop is CASSTPGQGYTDTQYF. The CDR3 nucleotides are TGCGCCAGCAGCACGCCCGGACAGGGGTACACAGATACGCAGTATTTT.

The chain carries TRBV2 and TRBJ2-3, with TRBD2 matching over 7 bases. The CDR3 sequence is 15 residues long. Germline V CDR1 and CDR2: SNHLY, FYNNEI. Germline trimming cut 2 bases from V and 3 bases from J; bases unmatched to any gene: 5. Here the CDR3 reads CASSELGGGTDTQYF. DNA for the CDR3: TGTGCCAGCAGTGAACTGGGCGGGGGTACAGATACGCAGTATTTT.

The chain joins TRBV18 to TRBJ1-1; no firm D call. Germline assignment: CDR1 KGHSH and CDR2 LQKENI. Trimming took off 3 bases at V and 0 bases at J, with 17 bases between the two ends. The length of the CDR3 is 17 residues. Here the CDR3 DNA reads TGTGCCAGCTCACCCCAAAACACGGGAATAATGAACACTGAAGCTTTCTTT. Its translation is CASSPQNTGIMNTEAFF.

The V and J genes are TRBV6-1 and TRBJ2-7, with TRBD1 matching 7 bases. The CDR3 is made up of 15 amino acids. Germline V CDR1 and CDR2: MNHNS, SASEGT. Germline trimming cut 0 bases from V and 7 bases from J; bases unmatched to any gene: 9. The CDR3 DNA follows: TGTGCCAGCAGTGAAGCCCAAAGACAGGGCGGGGAGCAGTACTTC. Protein sequence: CASSEAQRQGGEQYF.

The rearrangement uses TRBV27 and TRBJ1-5; D not resolved. CDR1 is MNHEY, CDR2 SMNVEV, per germline (reference sequence). This CDR3 comprises 13 residues. With 6 bases removed from V and 6 bases from J, the gap between germline ends came to 12 bases. CDR3 DNA sequence: TGTGCCAGCAGAAACTACCCGGGTCAGCCCCAGCATTTT. It yields the protein CASRNYPGQPQHF.

The chain couples TRBV13 to TRBJ2-1; D not resolved. The V end was cut by 4 bases, the J end by 0 bases, with 4 bases between. Germline assignment: CDR1 PRHDT and CDR2 FYEKMQ (reference sequence). The CDR3 length is 13 residues. The CDR3 reads CASSSVSYNEQFF. The CDR3 DNA is TGTGCCAGCAGCTCCGTCTCCTACAATGAGCAGTTCTTC.

V is TRBV7-3 and J is TRBJ2-1; 8 positions agree with TRBD1. V was pared by 3 bases and J by 14 bases, with 15 bases of the junction left unmatched. The CDR3 length is 15 residues. Germline V CDR1 and CDR2: SGHTA, FQGTGA. CDR3 sequence (DNA): TGTGCCAGCAGCTTGGGGCAGGGGGCATCGTTTAAGAAGTTCTTC. Protein product: CASSLGQGASFKKFF.

This clone was observed a few times. In nucleotides, the CDR3 is TGTGCCAGCAGTGTTCGGGGGAACAATCAGCCCCAGCATTTT. This gives the protein CASSVRGNNQPQHF. The rearrangement links TRBV2 to TRBJ1-5; D is possibly TRBD1 (5 bases). Germline loops: CDR1 SNHLY, CDR2 FYNNEI. This CDR3 has 14 amino acids. Trimming left V 4 bases short and J 3 bases short, with 10 bases between.

The chain links TRBV6-2 or TRBV6-3 to TRBJ2-6; the D is unclear. Trimming cost V 6 bases and J 0 bases, with 18 bases left between them. There are 18 residues in the CDR3. Germline V gene lookup returns CDR1 MNHEY and CDR2 SVGEGT. CDR3 loop: CASSPLRLSSSGANVLTF. Written as DNA, the CDR3 is TGTGCCAGCAGCCCCCTCAGGTTGTCCTCCTCTGGGGCCAACGTCCTGACTTTC.

This chain joins TRBV7-2 and TRBJ1-4, with D hard to call. The CDR3 sequence is 11 residues long. Trimming removed 6 bases from V and 4 bases from J, with 3 bases in between. From germline, CDR1 is SGHTA and CDR2 FQGNSA. CDR3 coding DNA: TGTGCCAGCAGTTATAATGAAAAACTGTTTTTT. As protein: CASSYNEKLFF. The full variable domain, completed using reference TRBV7-2 and TRBJ1-4, is GAGVSQSPSNKVTEKGKDVELRCDPISGHTALYWYRQSLGQGLEFLIYFQGNSAPDKSGLPSDRFSAERTGGSVSTLTIQRTQQEDSAVYLCASSYNEKLFFGSGTQLSVL.

CDR3 residues: CASSEFGRGNYGYTF. The CDR3 coding sequence is TGCGCCAGCAGTGAGTTTGGCAGGGGTAACTATGGCTACACCTTC. The chain combines TRBV10-2 with TRBJ1-2; a possible D gene is TRBD1 (6 bases). The V and J ends lost 1 base and 1 base respectively, with 10 bases between them. This CDR3 is 15 amino acids long. Per germline, CDR1 WSHSY and CDR2 SAAADI.

The chain carries TRBV5-4 and TRBJ2-3; 13 bases match TRBD2. The length of the CDR3 is 16 residues. CDR1 is SGHNT, CDR2 YYREEE, per germline (reference sequence). With V trimmed by 9 bases and J by 0 bases, 7 bases remained unmatched. Here the CDR3 DNA reads TGTGCCACCCGGACTAGCGGGAGCCTAAGCACAGATACGCAGTATTTT. Translation: CATRTSGSLSTDTQYF.

The chain couples TRBV10-3 to TRBJ1-2; 7 positions match TRBD1. This CDR3 comprises 14 residues. Germline CDR1 is ENHRY and CDR2 is SYGVKD. V gave up 4 bases and J gave up 2 bases; unmatched junction bases: 4. The CDR3: CAISGTGSNYGYTF. The CDR3 DNA reads TGTGCCATCAGTGGGACAGGTAGCAACTATGGCTACACCTTC.

This chain connects TRBV5-5 to TRBJ2-1; D perhaps matches TRBD2 (5 bases). The CDR3 consists of 12 residues. The germline CDR1 and CDR2 sequences are SGHKS and YYEKEE (reference sequence). V was clipped by 4 bases and J by 9 bases, with 11 bases between them. The CDR3 DNA is TGTGCCAGCAGCCCAACGGGGTTTGAGCAGTTCTTC. It is translated as CASSPTGFEQFF. Variable domain in full (rest from reference TRBV5-5 and TRBJ2-1): DAGVTQSPTHLIKTRGQQVTLRCSPISGHKSVSWYQQVLGQGPQFIFQYYEKEERGRGNFPDRFSARQFPNYSSELNVNALLLGDSALYLCASSPTGFEQFFGPGTRLTVL.

This sequence joins TRBV9 and TRBJ1-1; D is uncertain. Trimming took off 3 bases at V and 0 bases at J, with 15 bases between the two ends. There are 16 residues in the CDR3. In germline, CDR1 is SGDLS, CDR2 YYNGEE. The CDR3 sequence is CASSAGIRDLNTEAFF. Here the CDR3 DNA reads TGTGCCAGCAGCGCCGGGATTCGGGATTTGAACACTGAAGCTTTCTTT.

The chain combines TRBV6-1 with TRBJ1-1; D is undetermined. This CDR3 has 13 residues. V was clipped by 0 bases and J by 10 bases, with 12 bases between them. Germline CDR1 MNHNS, CDR2 SASEGT. CDR3 nucleotide sequence: TGTGCCAGCAGTGAAGCGGTTCCCGGCGGAGCTTTCTTT. Its protein product is CASSEAVPGGAFF.

The chain links TRBV5-6 to TRBJ2-3; no reliable D call. The germline V and J ends were trimmed by 4 bases and 2 bases, with 8 bases remaining between them. Germline CDR1 SGHDT, CDR2 YYEEEE. CDR3 length: 13 amino acids. The CDR3 is CASSDSVTDTQYF. The DNA of the CDR3 is TGTGCCAGCAGCGACTCCGTCACAGATACGCAGTATTTT. The whole variable domain, filled in from reference TRBV5-6 and TRBJ2-3, reads DAGVTQSPTHLIKTRGQQVTLRCSPKSGHDTVSWYQQALGQGPQFIFQYYEEEERQRGNFPDRFSGHQFPNYSSELNVNALLLGDSALYLCASSDSVTDTQYFGPGTRLTVL.